This TCR beta chain appears in the sequencing data of a study of T cells in Graves' hyperthyroidism and ophthalmopathy (dated by TCRdb to the late 2010s). Notes on the research overall: To identify TCR V-J signatures that set the groups apart, the researchers used a discovery cohort of about a hundred patients, made up of 40 to 45 with Graves' ophthalmopathy and approximately 57 with stable Graves' hyperthyroidism. In six Graves' hyperthyroidism patients, the study also compared T-cell repertoires from thyroid tissue with T-cell repertoires from blood. For training and testing, the 110 or so patients in the discovery cohort were randomly divided in a 7:3 ratio. After sampling, hyperthyroidism patients received methimazole starting at 30 mg daily, and ophthalmopathy patients received high-dose intravenous methylprednisolone. TCR Vbeta CDR3 sequencing of 120 to 150 peripheral blood samples (under 45 ophthalmopathy, about 80 hyperthyroidism and roughly 17 progressor patients) is reported in the paper. Prospective prediction of ophthalmopathy was tested in an independent validation cohort consisting of fewer than 20 hyperthyroidism patients and 17 patients who later progressed to ophthalmopathy.

Patients with uncontrolled infections, other autoimmune diseases, pregnancy or lactation were excluded. Clinical symptoms, serum thyroxine and TRAb, thyroid ultrasound, and orbital computed tomography formed the basis for the diagnoses. Trizol reagent was used to extract total RNA, and RNA quality was then checked on an Agilent 2100 Bioanalyzer. CDR1 DFQATT and CDR2 SNEGSKA were looked up in the germline V gene (reference sequence). The CDR3 measures 12 amino acids from cysteine to phenylalanine. Of all the DNA, just the CDR3 is kept, 36 bases in frame from base 1. Beyond this particular receptor, the publication reports: Most expanded thyroid clonotypes (frequency above 0.001) were also found in blood, which suggests that blood repertoires may mirror thyroid immune responses. In cross-validation, a model built on a 13 V-J signature told ophthalmopathy apart from stable hyperthyroidism with approximately 90% sensitivity and roughly 81% specificity, and in testing the same model reached 80%/75%. During validation, the model predicted progression to ophthalmopathy a median of approximately 6 months ahead of onset, with around 70% sensitivity and around 72% specificity. No statistical method was used to fix the sample size in advance, and group allocation was not hidden from the investigators.

Notes on this clonotype: The target of this receptor is not known. Per-base qualities were not stored, and no clone one base away is much larger.

The TCR beta CDR3 regions were amplified from RNA transcripts. For the first round of RT-PCR on the TCR CDR3, the HTBI primer set was used together with the Qiagen OneStep RT-PCR kit. Libraries were constructed in a second round of multiplex PCR, after which size selection and purification were carried out. Paired-end sequencing of the libraries was performed with 100 bp reads on an Illumina HiSeq2000. The published analysis was carried out like this. SOAPnuke was used to process the raw data, with reads discarded if the reads contained adapters or uncalled bases, had a mean Phred below 15, or lacked an exact constant-primer or identifier match. COPE v1.2.5 was used to merge high-quality paired reads, and clonotypes were defined as unique nucleotide sequences. MiTCR v1.1 was used to align clonotypes to the IMGT TRBV, TRBD and TRBJ reference segments. Only V-J combinations with frequency above 0.0001, covering about 99% of repertoires, were analysed. The TCS score was defined as F50 (clonal expansion) divided by E x V (chaos), with BLOSUM62-based TCRdist calculated between CDR3 peptides within each V-J. Welch's t-statistics and random forest reduced around 520 V-J features to 13, which were used in a naive Bayes classifier (R e1071). The similarity between thyroid and blood repertoires was quantified using the Morisita-Horn index. Using fastp at Q25 and MiXCR, TCRdb reprocessed the public reads and kept productive beta chains. All rows with the same CDR3 protein become a single entry with the most common DNA and genes. V and J calls and clone size were set by TCRdb, not the authors. Within this sample are 500,000 to 650,000 distinct CDR3 sequences, with 40% to 50% of them counted one time only. The biggest ten clones account for about two fifths of the sample.

The rearrangement combines TRBV20-1 with TRBJ1-2, with TRBD1 tentatively as D gene (5 bases match). Specimen: peripheral blood or thyroid tissue (not recorded which). The receptor comes from an adult woman with Graves' disease, either hyperthyroidism or ophthalmopathy (not recorded which). The CDR3 here reads CRGPSEIYGYTF. At the DNA level, the sequence is TGCAGGGGACCCTCGGAGATCTATGGCTACACCTTC.